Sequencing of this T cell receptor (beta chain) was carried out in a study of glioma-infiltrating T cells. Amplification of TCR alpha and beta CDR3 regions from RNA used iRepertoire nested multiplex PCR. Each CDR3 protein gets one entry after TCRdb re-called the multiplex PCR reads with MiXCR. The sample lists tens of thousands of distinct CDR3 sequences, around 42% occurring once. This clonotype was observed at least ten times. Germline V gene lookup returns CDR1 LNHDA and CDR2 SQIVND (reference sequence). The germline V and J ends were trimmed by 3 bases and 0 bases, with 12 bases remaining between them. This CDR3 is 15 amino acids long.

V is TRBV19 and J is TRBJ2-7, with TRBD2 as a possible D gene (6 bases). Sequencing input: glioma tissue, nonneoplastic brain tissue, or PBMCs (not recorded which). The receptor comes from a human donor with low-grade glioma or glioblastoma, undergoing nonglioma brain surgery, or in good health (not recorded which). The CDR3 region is CASSIVAESSYEQYF. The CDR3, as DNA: TGTGCCAGTAGTATTGTAGCGGAAAGCTCCTACGAGCAGTACTTC.